This entry lists 29 T cell receptor beta chains sequenced from one sample in a study of early T cells in non-severe SARS-CoV-2 infection. MiXCR, run by TCRdb on the 5' RACE reads, gives a single entry per CDR3 protein. Seen here are 35,000 to 55,000 distinct CDR3 sequences, 23% observed once, and the top ten hold 4.6%. Sequencing used whole blood, obtained at baseline. The receptors were gathered from an adult who was a healthcare worker with PCR-confirmed SARS-CoV-2 infection or an uninfected control (not recorded which).

Of note for this clonotype: Its ends do not fully match the called genes, so a read error is possible. CDR3: CACSFHGDTQYF. CDR3 DNA sequence: TGCGCCTGCAGCTTTCATGGAGATACGCAGTATTTT. This sequence joins TRBV5-1 and TRBJ2-3; D gene unclear. The CDR3 consists of 12 residues. Germline CDR1 SGHRS, CDR2 YFSETQ.

V and J are TRBV12-3 or TRBV12-4 and TRBJ1-5; D might be TRBD1 (6 bases). Between the trimmed V and J ends, which lost 7 bases and 6 bases, there was a span of 13 bases. CDR3 size: 13 residues. CDR3 DNA sequence: TGTGCCAGCACCCGAGGGGGGGCTCAGCCCCAGCATTTT. Amino acid sequence: CASTRGGAQPQHF.

The V gene is TRBV9, the J gene TRBJ2-7; 8 positions agree with TRBD2. The germline V gene encodes CDR1 SGDLS and CDR2 YYNGEE. The V segment lost 0 bases and the J segment 6 bases; nucleotides outside the gene matches: 8. The CDR3 is 15 amino acids. In nucleotides, the CDR3 is TGTGCCAGCAGCGTAGGGACTAGCCGGGGGGCCGAGCAGTACTTC. It yields the protein CASSVGTSRGAEQYF.

This clonotype has more than one count but fewer than ten. This chain links TRBV7-9 with TRBJ1-2; tentatively, D is TRBD1 (5 bases). V lost 5 bases and J lost 4, with 14 bases in between. Germline-derived CDR1 and CDR2 are SEHNR and FQNEAQ (reference sequence). This CDR3 is 14 amino acids long. DNA of the CDR3: TGTGCCAGCAGCCCCCGCCAGGGAATCTATGGCTACACCTTC. This gives the protein CASSPRQGIYGYTF.

The V gene is TRBV27, the J gene TRBJ2-3; 10 nucleotides line up with TRBD2. The CDR3 extends over 15 amino acids. The V and J ends lost 5 bases and 1 base, in that order; junction bases with no gene match: 3. The germline V gene encodes CDR1 MNHEY and CDR2 SMNVEV (reference sequence). CDR3 sequence reads: CASSIGTSGTDTQYF. CDR3 sequence (DNA): TGTGCCAGCAGTATCGGGACTAGCGGCACAGATACGCAGTATTTT.

The J gene is TRBJ2-1, the V gene TRBV11-2; 9 bases line up with TRBD2. The length of the CDR3 is 17 residues. Germline CDR1 SGHAT, CDR2 FQNNGV. J was trimmed by 3 bases and V by 2 bases; bases with no gene match: 8. The CDR3 protein is CASSLLRSGGNYNEQFF. CDR3 coding DNA: TGTGCCAGCAGCTTACTTCGCAGCGGGGGGAACTACAATGAGCAGTTCTTC.

This clonotype appeared many times. J is TRBJ1-1 and V is TRBV19; D is undetermined. The CDR3 extends over 13 amino acids. With 3 bases removed from V and 4 bases from J, the gap between germline ends came to 9 bases. CDR1 is LNHDA and CDR2 is SQIVND in the germline V gene (reference sequence). The CDR3 DNA is TGTGCCAGTAGTATGGAGTGGGGCACTGAAGCTTTCTTT. This translates into CASSMEWGTEAFF. The entire variable domain, with the rest obtained from reference TRBV19 and TRBJ1-1, is as follows: DGGITQSPKYLFRKEGQNVTLSCEQNLNHDAMYWYRQDPGQGLRLIYYSQIVNDFQKGDIAEGYSVSREKKESFPLTVTSAQKNPTAFYLCASSMEWGTEAFFGQGTRLTVV.

This clonotype has a handful of counts. The chain combines TRBV20-1 with TRBJ2-5; no reliable D call. Germline lookup yields CDR1 DFQATT and CDR2 SNEGSKA (reference sequence). This CDR3 is built from 12 residues. V lost 6 bases and J lost 5, with 13 bases in between. The CDR3 protein is CSAQPPGETQYF. The CDR3 bases are TGCAGTGCCCAGCCCCCCGGGGAGACCCAGTACTTC.

Ten or more counts support this clonotype. The chain employs TRBV20-1 and TRBJ1-2; D remains ambiguous. The germline V gene has CDR1 DFQATT and CDR2 SNEGSKA (reference sequence). This CDR3 has 13 amino acids. Trimming removed 2 bases at V and 1 base at J, with 8 bases between. Here the CDR3 reads CSARKVLNYGYTF. Here the CDR3 DNA reads TGCAGTGCTAGAAAGGTCCTTAACTATGGCTACACCTTC.

CDR3 nucleotide sequence: TGCGCCAGCAACCCAGCGGGGCGCACAGATACGCAGTATTTT. Encoded protein: CASNPAGRTDTQYF. V is TRBV5-1 and J is TRBJ2-3, with 7 bases fitting TRBD2. The CDR3 loop spans 14 amino acids. V lost 6 bases and J lost 1; bases outside the gene matches: 5. CDR1 is SGHRS, CDR2 YFSETQ, per germline.

This clonotype was counted once. The chain recombines TRBV5-4 with TRBJ2-1; D is perhaps TRBD1 (6 bases). Deletions cut 0 bases from V and 9 bases from J, with 13 bases between. The CDR3 runs to 14 residues. Germline CDR1 and CDR2: SGHNT and YYREEE (reference sequence). This chain's CDR3 is CASSLDRVRGEQFF. CDR3 nucleotide sequence: TGTGCCAGCAGCTTGGACAGGGTACGAGGTGAGCAGTTCTTC.

This clonotype was observed a few times. The chain couples TRBV14 to TRBJ2-5; a possible D gene is TRBD2 (6 bases). The CDR3 covers 15 residues. Germline CDR1 SGHDN, CDR2 FVKESK. Trimming cost V 3 bases and J 2 bases, with 13 bases left between them. The CDR3 DNA follows: TGTGCCAGCAGCCAGCAAATGGGGAGGCAAGAGACCCAGTACTTC. It translates to CASSQQMGRQETQYF.

The J gene is TRBJ1-5, the V gene TRBV28; 7 bases match TRBD1. The CDR3 length is 15 residues. Germline values: CDR1 MDHEN, CDR2 SYDVKM. Losses at the gene ends were 5 bases for V and 6 bases for J; bases not matched to a gene: 10. The CDR3 is CASSLGLGQTQPQHF. As DNA, the CDR3 is TGTGCCAGCAGTCTGGGACTGGGACAGACTCAGCCCCAGCATTTT. The full variable domain, its missing parts supplied by reference TRBV28 and TRBJ1-5, is DVKVTQSSRYLVKRTGEKVFLECVQDMDHENMFWYRQDPGLGLRLIYFSYDVKMKEKGDIPEGYSVSREKKERFSLILESASTNQTSMYLCASSLGLGQTQPQHFGDGTRLSIL.

The V and J genes are TRBV9 and TRBJ1-3; D not resolved. In germline, CDR1 is SGDLS, CDR2 YYNGEE. The CDR3 is 13 residues long. V lost 4 bases, J lost 8 bases, and 13 bases lay in between. CDR3: CASSPGWADTIYF. The CDR3 DNA reads as TGTGCCAGCAGCCCCGGCTGGGCCGACACCATATATTTT.

The CDR3: CASSTGTGDEQFF. CDR3 in DNA: TGTGCCAGCTCAACCGGGACAGGGGATGAGCAGTTCTTC. The chain recombines TRBV18 with TRBJ2-1, with 10 positions matching TRBD1. The germline V gene encodes CDR1 KGHSH and CDR2 LQKENI. Unmatched junction bases numbered 3, after V lost 5 bases and J lost 8 bases. There are 13 residues in the CDR3. Full variable domain (missing parts from reference TRBV18 and TRBJ2-1): NAGVMQNPRHLVRRRGQEARLRCSPMKGHSHVYWYRQLPEEGLKFMVYLQKENIIDESGMPKERFSAEFPKEGPSILRIQQVVRGDSAAYFCASSTGTGDEQFFGPGTRLTVL.

V is TRBV6-5 and J is TRBJ2-7; 8 bases agree with TRBD1. The CDR3 is 15 residues long. Germline lookup yields CDR1 MNHEY and CDR2 SVGAGI. V lost 3 bases to trimming and J lost 5 bases; unmatched junction nucleotides: 9. CDR3 residues: CASSYGTGGRHEQYF. The CDR3 DNA reads as TGTGCCAGCAGTTATGGTACAGGGGGGCGGCACGAGCAGTACTTC.

This clonotype was seen more than once but under ten times. The DNA for the CDR3 is TGTGCCAGCAGCCTCGCCCCCACAGATACGCAGTATTTT. Its protein product is CASSLAPTDTQYF. The V gene is TRBV7-2, the J gene TRBJ2-3; D remains unclear. From germline, CDR1 is SGHTA and CDR2 FQGNSA. CDR3 length: 13 amino acids. Trimming took 5 bases from V and 2 from J, leaving 8 bases between them.

In this sample, this clonotype turned up a few times. J is TRBJ2-7 and V is TRBV27; D is unresolved. CDR3 length: 14 residues. CDR1 is MNHEY, CDR2 SMNVEV, per germline (reference sequence). Trimming took 5 bases from V and 6 from J, leaving 17 bases between them. The CDR3 spells CASSPRRGDVEQYF. The CDR3 bases are TGTGCCAGCAGTCCGCGCCGCGGCGATGTCGAGCAGTACTTC.

The table lists this clonotype with a few counts. The chain has TRBV15 and TRBJ2-5, with no clear D. V dropped 3 bases and J dropped 4 bases, with 3 bases sitting between them. Per germline, CDR1 LNHNV and CDR2 YYDKDF (reference sequence). The CDR3 length is 11 residues. The chain's CDR3 is CATSRGETQYF. CDR3 in DNA: TGTGCCACCAGCAGGGGAGAGACCCAGTACTTC. Based on the CDR3 plus reference TRBV15 and TRBJ2-5, the full variable domain is DAMVIQNPRYQVTQFGKPVTLSCSQTLNHNVMYWYQQKSSQAPKLLFHYYDKDFNNEADTPDNFQSRRPNTSFCFLDIRSPGLGDTAMYLCATSRGETQYFGPGTRLLVL.

CDR3: CASSYSTGEGAAYNEQFF. The CDR3 region has the DNA TGTGCCAGCAGTTACTCGACAGGAGAGGGGGCAGCCTACAATGAGCAGTTCTTC. V usage is TRBV6-5 and J usage is TRBJ2-1; 7 bases line up with TRBD1. The CDR3 has 18 amino acids. V was clipped by 0 bases and J by 2 bases; unmatched bases: 10. Germline lookup yields CDR1 MNHEY and CDR2 SVGAGI.

The chain uses TRBV12-3 or TRBV12-4 and TRBJ2-5; no clear D. The CDR3 runs to 14 residues. V was shortened by 3 bases and J by 1 base, with 9 bases between the two germline ends. The CDR3 protein is CASSFDTVQETQYF. CDR3 coding DNA: TGTGCCAGCAGTTTTGACACAGTCCAAGAGACCCAGTACTTC.

This clonotype came up many times. The genes are TRBV6-6 and TRBJ2-2; D may be TRBD1 (5 bases). The CDR3 extends over 16 amino acids. The ends were cut back, 2 bases at V and 6 bases at J, with 16 bases in the middle. CDR1 and CDR2 from the germline V gene are MNHNY and SVGAGI (reference sequence). In DNA form, the CDR3 reads TGTGCCAGCAGTTACGATGTAACTTTAGGGGCCGGGGAGCTGTTTTTT. Protein product: CASSYDVTLGAGELFF.

The chain's CDR3 is CASSQVQGIGEKLFF. Here the CDR3 DNA reads TGCGCCAGCAGCCAAGTTCAGGGGATTGGTGAAAAACTGTTTTTT. This chain connects TRBV4-1 to TRBJ1-4; tentative D call: TRBD1 (6 bases). V lost 1 base to trimming and J lost 7 bases, with 13 bases between them. The CDR3 sequence is 15 residues long. In germline, CDR1 is MGHRA, CDR2 YSYEKL.

Only a few counts were recorded for this clonotype. The chain has TRBV20-1 and TRBJ2-7, with 9 bases aligning to TRBD1. Germline values: CDR1 DFQATT, CDR2 SNEGSKA (reference sequence). With V trimmed by 3 bases and J by 7 bases, 7 bases remained unmatched. This CDR3 is 13 amino acids long. The CDR3 bases are TGCAGTGCTAGTACAGGGGGCTATAGGGAGCAGTACTTC. This sequence encodes CSASTGGYREQYF.

The sample holds a few counts of this clonotype. The chain is built from TRBV14 and TRBJ1-5, with 7 positions matching TRBD1. The CDR3 covers 12 residues. V was pared by 3 bases and J by 12 bases, with 5 bases of the junction left unmatched. The germline CDR1 and CDR2 sequences are SGHDN and FVKESK. The DNA for the CDR3 is TGTGCCAGCAGCCAGGGCCGGGACAGCCAGCATTTT. Its translation: CASSQGRDSQHF.

The chain has TRBV4-3 and TRBJ2-5; D is possibly TRBD2 (6 bases). The length of the CDR3 is 14 residues. Trimming took off 4 bases at V and 4 bases at J, with 13 bases between the two ends. CDR1 is LGHNA, CDR2 YSLEER, per germline. The CDR3 region has the DNA TGCGCCAGCAGCCGGGGAGGCGGTTTAGAGACCCAGTACTTC. It encodes CASSRGGGLETQYF.

In this sample, this clonotype turned up a few times. This chain connects TRBV11-2 to TRBJ1-1; 8 bases line up with TRBD1. Per germline, CDR1 SGHAT and CDR2 FQNNGV. This CDR3 contains 15 residues. V was pared by 6 bases and J by 2 bases, with 8 bases of the junction left unmatched. The CDR3 protein is CASRTGQGQNTEAFF. The CDR3, as DNA: TGTGCCAGCAGAACAGGACAGGGCCAAAACACTGAAGCTTTCTTT.

The chain has TRBV12-3 or TRBV12-4 and TRBJ1-2, with a weak D call TRBD1 (6 bases). Trimming took 3 bases from V and 3 from J, leaving 11 bases between them. The CDR3 has 14 residues. The CDR3 DNA reads TGTGCCAGCAGTTTCTCCGGACAGTACTATGGCTACACCTTC. This sequence encodes CASSFSGQYYGYTF.

This clonotype was counted between two and nine times. J is TRBJ2-3 and V is TRBV7-8; 14 bases match TRBD2. In germline, CDR1 is SGHVS, CDR2 FQNEAQ. J was trimmed by 6 bases and V by 3 bases; bases with no gene match: 2. The CDR3 sequence is 15 residues long. CDR3 DNA sequence: TGTGCCAGCAGCTTGACTAGCGGGGGGGCGGATACGCAGTATTTT. Its protein is CASSLTSGGADTQYF.